Each of the 23 T cell receptor beta chains below was sequenced from the same sample in a study of CD8+ T cells in alopecia areata. Cutaneous lymph node cells were pooled, and they were sorted using CD4, CD8alpha, NKG2D, NKG2ACE and other markers. cDNA serving as the sequencing template came from extracted, reverse transcribed RNA. This table comes from immunoSEQ multiplex PCR, and its TCRdb copy is limited to in-frame clones, with some not included. The sample presents about 270,000 clones, none singletons. The sample consisted of CD4+ T cells sorted from a lymph node. The receptors were gathered from a C3H/HeJ mouse with alopecia areata. Strain haplotype at MHC: H2-k.

In its sample, this clone was seen many times. Gene names and germline match the mouse. The DNA ends 4 residues before the CDR3 does, and the rest of the CDR3 is filled in from the germline J gene. Other nucleotide sequences in the sample specify the same CDR3. This sequence joins TRBV5 and TRBJ2-1, with 7 positions matching TRBD1. Germline trimming cut 1 base from V and 1 base from J; bases unmatched to any gene: 1. In germline, CDR1 is LGHNA, CDR2 YNLKQL (reference sequence). This CDR3 region has 15 residues. The covered CDR3 bases are TGTGCCAGCAGCCAAGCGGGACAGAACTATGCT. Translation: CASSQAGQNYA. The CDR3 in full is CASSQAGQNYAEQFF.

A note on this clone: The gene names here belong to mouse. The observed sequence ends 4 residues before the CDR3 terminus, with the missing tail filled in from the germline J gene. Additional DNA sequences in this sample encode the identical CDR3. The chain couples TRBV13-1 to TRBJ2-3, with 14 bases aligning to TRBD2. Germline CDR1 reads NSHNY; CDR2 reads SYGAGN. Trimming took 5 bases from V and 1 from J; bases not matched to a gene: 3. The CDR3 contains 16 residues. The CDR3 here is CASSGTGGAGAETLYF. The part of the CDR3 DNA that was read is TGTGCCAGCAGCGGGACTGGGGGGGCCGGTGCAGAA.

Comments on this clone: Germline and genes here are mouse. The sequenced part of the CDR3 DNA is TGTGCCAGCAGTGGACAGTGGACCTCC. The encoded protein is CASSGQWTS. The entire CDR3 protein reads CASSGQWTSDYTF. The J gene is TRBJ1-2, the V gene TRBV13-1, with D possibly matching TRBD1 (5 bases). With the read ending 4 residues before the CDR3 end, the germline J gene is used to fill in that end. This CDR3 comprises 13 residues. The ends were cut back, 3 bases at V and 4 bases at J, with 10 bases in the middle. Germline CDR1 is NSHNY and CDR2 is SYGAGN.

This clone occurred a few times. The genes are named according to mouse. Sequencing ends 4 residues short of the CDR3 end; the germline J gene provides the rest. J is TRBJ2-2 and V is TRBV19, with 9 bases fitting TRBD2. The CDR3 consists of 15 residues. Germline V CDR1 and CDR2: FNHDT, SITEND (reference sequence). V lost 5 bases, J lost 1 base, and 3 bases stayed unmatched. The CDR3 bases that were read are TGTGCCAGCAGCGACTGGGGGCGAAACACCGGG. This gives the protein CASSDWGRNTG. The full CDR3 is CASSDWGRNTGQLYF. Drawing the rest from reference TRBV19 and TRBJ2-2, the complete variable domain is GGIITQTPKFLIGQEGQKLTLKCQQNFNHDTMYWYRQDSGKGLRLIYYSITENDLQKGDLSEGYDASREKKSSFSLTVTSAQKNEMAVFLCASSDWGRNTGQLYFGEGSKLTVL.

This clone was counted between two and nine times. Gene names denote mouse genes. Read coverage stops 4 residues before the CDR3 terminus; the germline J gene supplies the remainder. V usage is TRBV17 and J usage is TRBJ2-4; D call uncertain. V lost 3 bases and J lost 0, with 4 bases in between. Germline V gene sequence: CDR1 MNHDT, CDR2 YYDKIL. CDR3 length: 13 amino acids. The sequenced part of the CDR3 DNA is TGTGCTAGCAGTAGTGGGAGTCAAAAC. Residues: CASSSGSQN. The complete CDR3 reads CASSSGSQNTLYF.

Details on this clone: Gene names and germline refer to mouse. At the DNA level, this CDR3 is encoded by other sequences in the same sample as well. The CDR3 bases that were read are TGCACCTGCAGTGCAGAGTGGGGATAT. This sequence encodes CTCSAEWGY. The whole CDR3 sequence is CTCSAEWGYEQYF. The chain couples TRBV1 to TRBJ2-7; possible D gene TRBD2, 5 bases. The read terminates 4 residues before the CDR3 end, so the remaining end is supplied by the germline J gene. CDR3 length: 13 amino acids. Germline loops: CDR1 NSQYPW, CDR2 LRSPGD (reference sequence).

This clone was detected a few times. Gene names are the mouse ones. The CDR3 bases that were read are TGTGCCAGCAGCGCAGGGTATCAAGAC. Its protein product is CASSAGYQD. The full CDR3 is CASSAGYQDTQYF. The rearrangement links TRBV5 to TRBJ2-5, with D perhaps matching TRBD1 (5 bases). The sequenced fragment ends 4 residues before the CDR3 boundary, so the rest is inferred from the germline J gene. Germline V gene lookup returns CDR1 LGHNA and CDR2 YNLKQL (reference sequence). Trimming took off 5 bases at V and 3 bases at J, with 9 bases between the two ends. This CDR3 is built from 13 residues.

As to this clone: Mouse germline and gene names are used. The read is 4 residues too short to cover the CDR3 end, so that end is filled in from the germline J gene. Additional DNA sequences in this sample encode the identical CDR3. The chain recombines TRBV12-1 with TRBJ2-2; D may be TRBD2 (7 bases). This CDR3 has 16 residues. Germline V lookup: CDR1 SGHSN, CDR2 HYEKVE. V lost 0 bases to trimming and J lost 0 bases, with 10 bases between them. The covered CDR3 bases are TGTGCCAGCTCTCTCTCGGGGGGCACAAACACCGGG. Translation: CASSLSGGTNTG. The full CDR3 is CASSLSGGTNTGQLYF.

There are a few counts of this clone. Being one base from a much bigger clone, this may be a read error. The genes are named according to mouse. The read terminates 4 residues before the CDR3 end, so the remaining end is supplied by the germline J gene. Other DNA sequences in this specimen translate into the identical CDR3. The chain combines TRBV31 with TRBJ1-2, with D perhaps matching TRBD1 (5 bases). The CDR3 has 14 amino acids. CDR1 and CDR2 (germline): GKSSPN, SITVG. Trimming cost V 0 bases and J 0 bases, with 8 bases left between them. CDR3 DNA (partial): TGTGCCTGGAGTCTGGGGGGGGCAAACTCC. Its translation is CAWSLGGANS. The CDR3, in full, reads CAWSLGGANSDYTF. Full variable domain (outside the CDR3, taken from reference TRBV31 and TRBJ1-2): AQTIHQWPVAEIKAVGSPLSLGCTIKGKSSPNLYWYWQATGGTLQQLFYSITVGQVESVVQLNLSASRPKDDQFILSTEKLLLSHSGFYLCAWSLGGANSDYTFGSGTRLLVI.

This clone was detected only a few times. Mouse gene names and germline throughout. The observed sequence ends 4 residues before the CDR3 terminus, with the missing tail filled in from the germline J gene. Different DNA sequences within this sample yield the same CDR3. The J gene is TRBJ2-7, the V gene TRBV5; 7 bases line up with TRBD2. The V gene's germline CDR1 is LGHNA and CDR2 YNLKQL (reference sequence). The CDR3 extends over 15 amino acids. Trimming at V came to 0 bases and at J to 1 base, leaving 3 bases not matched to a gene. The CDR3 region is CASSQDLGGSYEQYF. The CDR3 bases that were read are TGTGCCAGCAGCCAAGATTTGGGGGGTTCCTAT.

In the case of this clone: Gene names and germline refer to mouse. The read ends 4 residues before the CDR3 terminus; that terminus is restored from the germline J gene. The chain recombines TRBV2 with TRBJ2-1, with 11 nucleotides matching TRBD2. The CDR3 length is 18 residues. Germline CDR1 reads LGHNA; CDR2 reads YSYQKL. V trimming: 3 bases; J trimming: 3 bases; junction bases outside the gene matches: 10. CDR3 residues: CASSHPFTGGAPYAEQFF. CDR3 DNA (partial): TGTGCCAGCAGCCATCCCTTCACTGGGGGGGCGCCCTATGCT.

To note about this clone: These gene names are mouse names. The sequenced fragment ends 4 residues before the CDR3 boundary, so the rest is inferred from the germline J gene. The V call is TRBV13-1, the J call TRBJ2-2, with D perhaps matching TRBD1 (5 bases). The V end was cut by 3 bases, the J end by 6 bases, with 6 bases between. From germline, CDR1 is NSHNY and CDR2 SYGAGN. The CDR3 is 12 amino acids. The CDR3: CASSVRAGQLYF. The DNA read from the CDR3 is TGTGCCAGCAGTGTCAGGGCCGGG.

This clone has at least ten counts. Gene names are the mouse ones. The read terminates 4 residues before the CDR3 end, so the remaining end is supplied by the germline J gene. This specimen includes other DNA sequences encoding the same CDR3. The chain has TRBV1 and TRBJ1-1; TRBD1 is a possible D gene (6 bases). This CDR3 is built from 14 residues. The germline V gene has CDR1 NSQYPW and CDR2 LRSPGD (reference sequence). V was cut by 1 base and J by 0 bases, with 6 bases left in between. The CDR3 sequence: CTCSAGTANTEVFF. The CDR3 DNA, read in part, is TGCACCTGCAGTGCAGGGACAGCAAACACA.

This clone occurred a few times. All gene names here are mouse names. The CDR3 here is CASGGLGVQDTQYF. Incomplete CDR3 DNA: TGTGCCAGCGGTGGACTGGGGGTCCAAGAC. V is TRBV13-2 and J is TRBJ2-5, with 9 bases that match TRBD2. From the germline J gene comes the end of the CDR3, since the read stops 4 residues before it. CDR1 is NNHNN, CDR2 SYGAGS, per germline (reference sequence). The V and J ends lost 3 bases and 2 bases, in that order; junction bases with no gene match: 1. The CDR3 is 14 amino acids.

With regard to this clone: These gene names are mouse names. The sequence runs out 4 residues before the end of the CDR3; the remainder is reconstructed from the germline J gene. This chain connects TRBV13-1 to TRBJ2-5, with D unclear. V was shortened by 0 bases and J by 3 bases, with 8 bases between the two germline ends. The CDR3 runs 14 residues. Germline values: CDR1 NSHNY, CDR2 SYGAGN. The CDR3: CASSDANIQDTQYF. CDR3 bases read: TGTGCCAGCAGTGATGCAAACATACAAGAC.

This clone showed up many times. Gene names are the mouse ones. From the germline J gene comes the end of the CDR3, since the read stops 4 residues before it. The same CDR3 is also encoded by other DNA sequences in this sample. This chain links TRBV17 with TRBJ2-3, with D possibly being TRBD1 (6 bases). CDR3 size: 14 residues. V lost 3 bases and J lost 3, with 10 bases in between. The germline gives CDR1 MNHDT, CDR2 YYDKIL. The DNA read from the CDR3 is TGTGCTAGCAGTAGGAGGGGGAGGGCAGAA. This encodes CASSRRGRAE. The full CDR3 protein is CASSRRGRAETLYF.

Worth noting for this clone: Each gene name is a mouse one. The read ends 4 residues before the CDR3 terminus; that terminus is restored from the germline J gene. This chain uses TRBV19 with TRBJ2-7; 10 bases align to TRBD1. CDR1 and CDR2 (germline): FNHDT, SITEND (reference sequence). The CDR3 runs to 13 residues. CDR3 DNA, as far as it was read: TGTGCCAGCACCCGACAGGGGGCTTAT. This sequence encodes CASTRQGAY. The whole CDR3 protein reads CASTRQGAYEQYF.

About this clone itself: Germline and genes: mouse. The DNA ends 4 residues before the CDR3 does, and the rest of the CDR3 is filled in from the germline J gene. The genes are TRBV5 and TRBJ2-5, with 7 bases lining up with TRBD1. Trimming removed 4 bases from V and 3 bases from J; junction bases left unmatched: 4. CDR3 length equals 14 residues. Germline loops: CDR1 LGHNA, CDR2 YNLKQL (reference sequence). This CDR3 is CASSLGTEQDTQYF. The DNA read from the CDR3 is TGTGCCAGCAGCCTCGGGACAGAACAAGAC.

A word on this clone: The listed genes are named as in mouse. Read sequence stops 4 residues before the CDR3 end, and the germline J gene provides the missing end. The chain employs TRBV13-1 and TRBJ2-3, with D possibly being TRBD1 (6 bases). This CDR3 region has 15 residues. V lost 6 bases and J lost 0, with 14 bases in between. Looked up from germline, CDR1 is NSHNY and CDR2 is SYGAGN. CDR3 residues: CASKTGGYSAETLYF. The sequenced CDR3 bases are TGTGCCAGCAAGACAGGAGGCTATAGTGCAGAA.

This clone turned up a few times. Gene names denote mouse genes. The read halts 4 residues ahead of the CDR3 end, with the missing end drawn from the germline J gene. The chain employs TRBV13-3 and TRBJ2-3; D is perhaps TRBD2 (6 bases). The CDR3 is 14 amino acids. The V gene's germline CDR1 is NNHDY and CDR2 SYVADS. V was trimmed by 3 bases and J by 2 bases, leaving 10 bases between them. The DNA read from the CDR3 is TGTGCCAGCAGTGCGGGACTTTTTGCAGAA. Amino acid sequence: CASSAGLFAE. The complete CDR3 sequence is CASSAGLFAETLYF.

This clone was observed a handful of times. The gene names here belong to mouse. The CDR3 end falls 4 residues outside the read, so it is completed with the germline J gene. The chain uses TRBV13-1 and TRBJ1-2, with TRBD1 as a possible D gene (6 bases). This CDR3 region has 15 residues. V lost 0 bases to trimming and J lost 2 bases, with 11 bases between them. Per the germline V gene, CDR1 is NSHNY and CDR2 is SYGAGN. The sequenced part of the CDR3 DNA is TGTGCCAGCAGTGATGCTATGGGGGGCAACTCC. This encodes CASSDAMGGNS. The complete CDR3 sequence is CASSDAMGGNSDYTF.

Details on this clone: Each gene name is a mouse one. Sequencing ends 4 residues short of the CDR3 end; the germline J gene provides the rest. The genes are TRBV31 and TRBJ1-2; D gene uncertain. CDR1 and CDR2 from the germline V gene are GKSSPN and SITVG. This CDR3 spans 13 amino acids. V lost 0 bases and J lost 1, with 6 bases in between. The CDR3 reads CAWSLRQNSDYTF. CDR3 DNA, as far as it was read: TGTGCCTGGAGTCTTCGACAAAACTCC.

This clone was counted a few times. Mouse gene names and germline throughout. The read halts 4 residues ahead of the CDR3 end, with the missing end drawn from the germline J gene. V and J are TRBV13-3 and TRBJ2-2; 7 bases match TRBD2. V shed 0 bases, J shed 4 bases, and the junction held 3 bases outside the gene matches. This CDR3 has 15 residues. CDR1 NNHDY and CDR2 SYVADS come from the germline V gene. CDR3 DNA, as far as it was read: TGTGCCAGCAGTGATGAAACTGGGGTCACCGGG. Protein: CASSDETGVTG. The entire CDR3 reads CASSDETGVTGQLYF.